This record looks at one T cell receptor beta chain sequence and its context. This record comes from a study of blood T cell repertoires in COVID-19. Repertoires were generated with immunoSEQ multiplex PCR, while TCRdb's copy carries only in-frame clones and drops some. The table includes about 55,000 clones, less than 90% detected once. Germline V gene sequence: CDR1 SGHRS, CDR2 YFSETQ. This CDR3 has 15 residues. V lost 3 bases to trimming and J lost 5 bases, with 15 bases between them. Sequenced: peripheral blood. The chain joins TRBV5-1 to TRBJ1-5; D remains unclear. The TCR sequence derives from a woman aged 55-75 years with acute or convalescent COVID-19. The CDR3 coding sequence is TGCGCCAGCAGCTCCGGGATACCAAGGGATCAGCCCCAGCATTTT. This sequence encodes CASSSGIPRDQPQHF.